Reported below is one T cell receptor beta chain. Profiled with immunoSEQ multiplex PCR; TCRdb holds only in-frame clones, not every one. The sample shows roughly 200,000 clones, about 83% of them seen only once. The sample is drawn from a study of blood T cell repertoires in COVID-19. Input material: PBMCs or T cells enriched from blood (not recorded which). This receptor was identified in a woman aged 25 to 39 who had been exposed to COVID-19.

The CDR3 DNA reads TGTGCCAGCTCACCTATTAGCTACAATGAGCAGTTCTTC. This translates into CASSPISYNEQFF. The chain uses TRBV18 and TRBJ2-1; no reliable D call. CDR1 and CDR2 from the germline V gene are KGHSH and LQKENI. V was clipped by 3 bases and J by 3 bases, with 6 bases between them. The CDR3 has 13 amino acids.